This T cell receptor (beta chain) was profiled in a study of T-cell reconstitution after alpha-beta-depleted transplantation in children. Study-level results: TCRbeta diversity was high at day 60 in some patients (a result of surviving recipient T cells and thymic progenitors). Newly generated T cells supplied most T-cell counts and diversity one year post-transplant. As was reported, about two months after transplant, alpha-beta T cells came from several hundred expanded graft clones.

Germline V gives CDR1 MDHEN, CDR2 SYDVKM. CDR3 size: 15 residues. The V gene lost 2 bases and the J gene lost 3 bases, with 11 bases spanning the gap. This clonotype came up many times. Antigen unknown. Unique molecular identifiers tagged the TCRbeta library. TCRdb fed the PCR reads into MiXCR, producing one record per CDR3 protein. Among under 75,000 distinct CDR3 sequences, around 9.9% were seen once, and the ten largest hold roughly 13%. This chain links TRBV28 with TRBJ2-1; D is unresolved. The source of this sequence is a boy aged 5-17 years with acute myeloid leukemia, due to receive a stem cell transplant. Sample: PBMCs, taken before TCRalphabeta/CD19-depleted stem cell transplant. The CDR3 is CASSLSERGYNEQFF. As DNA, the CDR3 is TGTGCCAGCAGTTTAAGTGAGAGAGGCTACAATGAGCAGTTCTTC. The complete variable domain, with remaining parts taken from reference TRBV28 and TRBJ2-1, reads DVKVTQSSRYLVKRTGEKVFLECVQDMDHENMFWYRQDPGLGLRLIYFSYDVKMKEKGDIPEGYSVSREKKERFSLILESASTNQTSMYLCASSLSERGYNEQFFGPGTRLTVL.